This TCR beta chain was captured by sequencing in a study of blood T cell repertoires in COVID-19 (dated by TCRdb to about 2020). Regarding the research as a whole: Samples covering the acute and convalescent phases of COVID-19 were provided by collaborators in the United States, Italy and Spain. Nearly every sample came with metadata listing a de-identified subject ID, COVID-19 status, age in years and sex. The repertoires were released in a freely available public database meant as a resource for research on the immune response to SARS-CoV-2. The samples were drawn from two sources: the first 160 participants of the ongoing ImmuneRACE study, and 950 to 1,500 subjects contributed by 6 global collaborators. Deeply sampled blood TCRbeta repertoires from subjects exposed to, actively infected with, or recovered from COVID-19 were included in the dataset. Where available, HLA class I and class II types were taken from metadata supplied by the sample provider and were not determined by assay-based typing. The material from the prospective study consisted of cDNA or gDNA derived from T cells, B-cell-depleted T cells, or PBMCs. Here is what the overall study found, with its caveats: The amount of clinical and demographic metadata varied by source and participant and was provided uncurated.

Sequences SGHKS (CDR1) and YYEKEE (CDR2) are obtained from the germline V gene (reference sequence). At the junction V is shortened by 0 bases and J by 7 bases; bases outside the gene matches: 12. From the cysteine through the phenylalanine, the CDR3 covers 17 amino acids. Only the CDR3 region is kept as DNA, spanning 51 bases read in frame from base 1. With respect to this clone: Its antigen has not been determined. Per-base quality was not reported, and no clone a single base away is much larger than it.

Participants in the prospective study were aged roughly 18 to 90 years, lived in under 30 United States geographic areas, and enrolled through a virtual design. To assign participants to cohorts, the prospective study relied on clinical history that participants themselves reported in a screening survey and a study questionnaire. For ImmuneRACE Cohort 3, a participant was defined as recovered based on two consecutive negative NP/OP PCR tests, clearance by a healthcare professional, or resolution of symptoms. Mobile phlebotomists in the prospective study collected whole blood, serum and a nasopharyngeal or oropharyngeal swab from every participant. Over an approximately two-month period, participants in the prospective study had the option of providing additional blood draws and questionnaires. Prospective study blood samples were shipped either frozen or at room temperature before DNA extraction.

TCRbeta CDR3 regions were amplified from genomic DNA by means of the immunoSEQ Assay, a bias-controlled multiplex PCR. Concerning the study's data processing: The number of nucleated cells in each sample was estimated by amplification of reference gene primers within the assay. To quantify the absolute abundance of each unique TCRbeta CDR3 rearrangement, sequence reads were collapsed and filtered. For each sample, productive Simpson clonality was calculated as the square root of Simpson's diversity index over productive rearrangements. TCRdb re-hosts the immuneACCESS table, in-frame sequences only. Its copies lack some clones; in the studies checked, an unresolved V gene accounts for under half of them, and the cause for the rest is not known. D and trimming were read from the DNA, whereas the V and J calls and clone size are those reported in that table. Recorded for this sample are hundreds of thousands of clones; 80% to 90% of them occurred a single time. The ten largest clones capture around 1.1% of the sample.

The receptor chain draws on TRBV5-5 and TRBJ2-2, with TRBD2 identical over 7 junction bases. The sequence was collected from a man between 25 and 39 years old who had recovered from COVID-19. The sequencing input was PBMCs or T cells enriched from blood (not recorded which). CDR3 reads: CASSLDPGAGVSGELFF. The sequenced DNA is TGTGCCAGCAGCTTGGACCCTGGGGCGGGAGTCAGCGGGGAGCTGTTTTTT.